These 21 T cell receptor beta chains originate from one sample sequenced in a study of shared clonotypes between healthy human individuals. The assay was immunoSEQ multiplex PCR, and TCRdb's table has in-frame clones only and misses some. The sample shows roughly 590,000 clones, roughly 95% of them seen only once. Terminally differentiated effector memory CD45RA+ cells were excluded from the naive CD8 cells, which were CD45RO-negative and positively selected for CCR7. Source material: naive CD8+ T cells sorted from blood. These receptors were obtained from a woman aged 30 to 39 in good health.

The rearrangement links TRBV27 to TRBJ1-3, with D maybe TRBD1 (5 bases). Trimming pared 1 base from V and 8 bases from J, leaving 12 bases between. The length of the CDR3 is 14 residues. Germline-derived CDR1 and CDR2 are MNHEY and SMNVEV (reference sequence). CDR3 sequence reads: CASSLYRGGDTIYF. The CDR3 DNA is TGTGCCAGCAGTTTATACCGGGGGGGTGACACCATATATTTT.

The rearrangement joins TRBV28 to TRBJ2-2; D not certain. CDR1 and CDR2 (germline): MDHEN, SYDVKM. The CDR3 sequence is 14 residues long. V lost 3 bases to trimming and J lost 4 bases, with 9 bases between them. CDR3 DNA sequence: TGTGCCAGCAGTTTTCGGAAGGGCACCGGGGAGCTGTTTTTT. The encoded protein is CASSFRKGTGELFF.

The V call is TRBV5-4, the J call TRBJ2-1, with no clear D. The V gene lost 4 bases and the J gene lost 5 bases, with 7 bases spanning the gap. The germline CDR1 and CDR2 sequences are SGHNT and YYREEE (reference sequence). There are 12 residues in the CDR3. In nucleotides, the CDR3 is TGTGCCAGCAGCCCCTTAGACAATGAGCAGTTCTTC. This sequence encodes CASSPLDNEQFF.

V is TRBV7-6 and J is TRBJ2-5, with 10 bases aligning to TRBD1. This CDR3 contains 16 residues. The germline CDR1 and CDR2 sequences are SGHVS and FNYEAQ. V lost 4 bases and J lost 6; bases outside the gene matches: 11. The DNA of the CDR3 is TGTGCCAGCAGCTCGAGACAGGGGGCCGGGGGGCAGACCCAGTACTTC. Its translation: CASSSRQGAGGQTQYF.

J is TRBJ2-2 and V is TRBV30; tentative D call: TRBD2 (6 bases). The V gene lost 1 base and the J gene lost 5 bases, with 17 bases spanning the gap. This CDR3 is 16 amino acids long. Germline values: CDR1 GTSNPN, CDR2 SVGIG (reference sequence). The CDR3, as DNA: TGTGCCTGGAGTGAAAGGAGGGGTGTAGGGACCGGGGAGCTGTTTTTT. Encoded protein: CAWSERRGVGTGELFF.

The CDR3 bases are TGTGCCAGCAGCCCCGGCAGGGCAACCTACGAGCAGTACTTC. Its protein is CASSPGRATYEQYF. The V call is TRBV9, the J call TRBJ2-7, with a tentative D call TRBD1 (5 bases). V shed 4 bases and J shed 2 bases, with 13 bases lying between them. The CDR3 consists of 14 residues. The germline V gene encodes CDR1 SGDLS and CDR2 YYNGEE.

This clone was picked up one time. The chain has TRBV5-1 and TRBJ2-1; maybe TRBD2 (5 bases). The V gene lost 3 bases and the J gene lost 12 bases, with 10 bases spanning the gap. CDR3 length: 11 residues. Germline V gives CDR1 SGHRS, CDR2 YFSETQ. CDR3 sequence: CASSSERWQFF. CDR3 bases: TGCGCCAGCAGCTCGGAGCGGTGGCAGTTCTTC.

The rearrangement joins TRBV7-9 to TRBJ2-1, with D hard to call. In germline, CDR1 is SEHNR, CDR2 FQNEAQ (reference sequence). The CDR3 sequence is 16 residues long. V was shortened by 2 bases and J by 0 bases, with 11 bases between the two germline ends. The chain's CDR3 is CASSLPLRSSYNEQFF. CDR3 nucleotides: TGTGCCAGCAGCTTACCTCTCCGAAGCTCCTACAATGAGCAGTTCTTC.

The chain links TRBV28 to TRBJ2-1; 7 bases are shared with TRBD2. The CDR3 extends over 14 amino acids. After removal of 6 bases from V and 1 base from J, the junction contained 3 bases not matched to a gene. Germline V gene sequence: CDR1 MDHEN, CDR2 SYDVKM. CDR3 sequence (DNA): TGTGCCAGCAGGGGGGGGTTATCCTACAATGAGCAGTTCTTC. It translates to CASRGGLSYNEQFF.

This clone was observed once. The rearrangement uses TRBV7-2 and TRBJ2-3, with 14 bases lining up with TRBD2. This CDR3 region has 17 residues. The ends lost 3 bases at V and 6 bases at J; junction bases unmatched: 8. The germline V gene encodes CDR1 SGHTA and CDR2 FQGNSA. CDR3 sequence (DNA): TGTGCCAGCAGCTTCGACGGGACTAGCGGGAGATGGGATACGCAGTATTTT. It yields the protein CASSFDGTSGRWDTQYF. The whole variable domain, remainder taken from reference TRBV7-2 and TRBJ2-3, is GAGVSQSPSNKVTEKGKDVELRCDPISGHTALYWYRQSLGQGLEFLIYFQGNSAPDKSGLPSDRFSAERTGGSVSTLTIQRTQQEDSAVYLCASSFDGTSGRWDTQYFGPGTRLTVL.

The genes are TRBV11-2 and TRBJ2-7, with D unclear. V was cut by 5 bases and J by 2 bases, with 7 bases left in between. The CDR3 sequence is 12 residues long. Germline lookup yields CDR1 SGHAT and CDR2 FQNNGV. CDR3 sequence: CASSLNAYEQYF. CDR3 in DNA: TGTGCCAGCAGCCTAAATGCCTACGAGCAGTACTTC.

The rearrangement uses TRBV19 and TRBJ2-3, with no clear D. CDR3 size: 14 residues. Trimming took off 1 base at V and 0 bases at J, with 5 bases between the two ends. Germline CDR1 LNHDA, CDR2 SQIVND (reference sequence). CDR3 coding DNA: TGTGCCAGTAGTATAGGCGAAAGCACAGATACGCAGTATTTT. This encodes CASSIGESTDTQYF.

This clone was counted once. The chain is built from TRBV6-6 and TRBJ1-4; D is perhaps TRBD1 (6 bases). This CDR3 has 16 residues. Germline V lookup: CDR1 MNHNY, CDR2 SVGAGI (reference sequence). V dropped 6 bases and J dropped 6 bases, with 20 bases sitting between them. The CDR3 sequence is CASRSDPGQDYEKLFF. CDR3 sequence (DNA): TGTGCCAGCAGAAGCGATCCGGGACAAGACTATGAAAAACTGTTTTTT.

The rearrangement joins TRBV27 to TRBJ1-2; D gene ambiguous. Per germline, CDR1 MNHEY and CDR2 SMNVEV (reference sequence). The CDR3 contains 15 residues. With 6 bases removed from V and 6 bases from J, the gap between germline ends came to 20 bases. CDR3 coding DNA: TGTGCCAGCAGCTGGGCTTCCACAGCTCCCGATGGCTACACCTTC. Protein product: CASSWASTAPDGYTF.

This chain links TRBV19 with TRBJ2-7; the D is unclear. The germline gives CDR1 LNHDA, CDR2 SQIVND (reference sequence). The CDR3 sequence is 15 residues long. V lost 1 base and J lost 3, with 13 bases in between. CDR3 protein: CASSIGSTEYYEQYF. The CDR3 DNA sequence: TGTGCCAGTAGTATAGGATCCACAGAGTACTACGAGCAGTACTTC.

The chain recombines TRBV5-1 with TRBJ1-1, with D unclear. The germline gives CDR1 SGHRS, CDR2 YFSETQ. V was cut by 0 bases and J by 0 bases, with 9 bases left in between. This CDR3 spans 15 amino acids. CDR3 sequence (DNA): TGCGCCAGCAGCTTGGATCTGGGAATGAACACTGAAGCTTTCTTT. This translates into CASSLDLGMNTEAFF.

The chain recombines TRBV19 with TRBJ2-1; weak D call: TRBD2 (6 bases). Germline V gene data show CDR1 as LNHDA and CDR2 as SQIVND (reference sequence). Trimming pared 5 bases from V and 9 bases from J, leaving 14 bases between. The length of the CDR3 is 13 residues. The CDR3 protein is CASSVITSSEQFF. The CDR3 nucleotides are TGTGCCAGTAGTGTTATTACTAGCAGTGAGCAGTTCTTC.

This chain connects TRBV11-2 to TRBJ2-1, with D tentatively TRBD1 (6 bases). Germline lookup yields CDR1 SGHAT and CDR2 FQNNGV. The CDR3 loop spans 15 amino acids. Trimming pared 3 bases from V and 1 base from J, leaving 10 bases between. CDR3 loop: CASSFVGGSYNEQFF. The CDR3 bases are TGTGCCAGCAGCTTCGTAGGGGGTTCCTACAATGAGCAGTTCTTC.

This clone was detected only once. The chain links TRBV19 to TRBJ2-5, with 8 nucleotides matching TRBD1. V was clipped by 5 bases and J by 5 bases; unmatched bases: 7. The V gene's germline CDR1 is LNHDA and CDR2 SQIVND (reference sequence). The CDR3 spans 14 residues. CDR3 loop: CASSRQGAWETQYF. Here the CDR3 DNA reads TGTGCCAGTAGTCGTCAGGGGGCCTGGGAGACCCAGTACTTC.

The rearrangement joins TRBV28 to TRBJ2-7; 9 bases align to TRBD2. Trimming took 6 bases from V and 0 from J; bases not matched to a gene: 9. The CDR3 runs to 16 residues. CDR1 is MDHEN, CDR2 SYDVKM, per germline. CDR3: CASRLLTSGVSYEQYF. CDR3 bases: TGTGCCAGCAGACTCCTGACTAGCGGAGTCTCCTACGAGCAGTACTTC.

This rearrangement joins TRBV6-1 to TRBJ2-7; 13 nucleotides match TRBD2. J gave up 3 bases and V 4 bases, and 3 bases lay outside the gene matches. The CDR3 is made up of 15 amino acids. In germline, CDR1 is MNHNS, CDR2 SASEGT. The CDR3 DNA is TGTGCCAGCAGTGGGGGACTAGCGGGAAACTACGAGCAGTACTTC. Residues: CASSGGLAGNYEQYF.